This T cell receptor (beta chain) was found in a study of long-term antiretroviral therapy in people with HIV. Study results and caveats: Post-treatment diversity went higher with ART but stayed below transplant donor controls. HIV repertoires had narrower CDR3 length ranges than controls.

CDR1 LNHDA and CDR2 SQIVND come from the germline V gene (reference sequence). The CDR3 loop spans 18 amino acids. Trimming removed 0 bases from V and 3 bases from J, with 20 bases in between. The immunoSEQ assay was v3.0, run at survey level. Repertoires were generated with immunoSEQ multiplex PCR, while TCRdb's copy carries only in-frame clones and drops some. The data contain over 30,000 clones, about four fifths of them seen just once; the ten biggest clones take up 6.2%. Concerning this clone itself: What it binds is not known.

This clonotype was obtained from a young man with HIV. This specimen was unsorted PBMCs, taken 1 year after starting antiretroviral therapy. This chain uses TRBV19 with TRBJ1-1; D is unclear. CDR3 in amino acids: CASSIEWWRESAHTEAFF. The CDR3 DNA is TGTGCCAGTAGTATAGAATGGTGGAGGGAGTCAGCTCACACTGAAGCTTTCTTT.